The 24 T cell receptor beta chains in this list originate from one sample, sequenced in a study of blood T cell repertoires in COVID-19. Profiling relied on immunoSEQ multiplex PCR, and the TCRdb table lists in-frame clones only, not all of them. The repertoire has a few hundred thousand clones, 70% to 90% of them found once; the top ten carry about 10%. The sequenced material came from PBMCs or T cells enriched from blood (not recorded which). Receptor source: a woman younger than 30 who had recovered from COVID-19.

The gene calls are TRBV27 and TRBJ1-4, with D possibly being TRBD1 (5 bases). The CDR3 spans 13 residues. The V end was cut by 11 bases, the J end by 8 bases, with 18 bases between. CDR1 is MNHEY, CDR2 SMNVEV, per germline (reference sequence). CDR3 amino acids: CAASRGLGEKLFF. CDR3 coding DNA: TGTGCCGCGTCAAGGGGCCTGGGAGAAAAACTGTTTTTT.

The V and J genes are TRBV19 and TRBJ1-2, with D unclear. This CDR3 contains 15 residues. V gave up 10 bases and J gave up 1 base, with 19 bases separating them. Germline values: CDR1 LNHDA, CDR2 SQIVND (reference sequence). CDR3 sequence (DNA): TGTGCCACGTCTCCGCTTGGGGAGTTTAACTATGGCTACACCTTC. Protein sequence: CATSPLGEFNYGYTF. The full variable domain, with the rest looked up from reference TRBV19 and TRBJ1-2, is DGGITQSPKYLFRKEGQNVTLSCEQNLNHDAMYWYRQDPGQGLRLIYYSQIVNDFQKGDIAEGYSVSREKKESFPLTVTSAQKNPTAFYLCATSPLGEFNYGYTFGSGTRLTVV.

The V gene is TRBV27, the J gene TRBJ2-1; TRBD1 matches 8 bases. CDR1 is MNHEY, CDR2 SMNVEV, per germline (reference sequence). V was pared by 4 bases and J by 3 bases, with 5 bases of the junction left unmatched. The CDR3 length is 15 residues. The DNA of the CDR3 is TGTGCCAGCAGTTCATTCGGGACAGGCTACAATGAGCAGTTCTTC. Translation: CASSSFGTGYNEQFF.

The V and J genes are TRBV19 and TRBJ2-7, with D perhaps matching TRBD2 (6 bases). V was pared by 5 bases and J by 3 bases, with 11 bases between. The CDR3 runs to 13 residues. The germline V gene encodes CDR1 LNHDA and CDR2 SQIVND (reference sequence). The CDR3 coding sequence is TGTGCCAGTAGTCCGGGGAGGCTCTACGAGCAGTACTTC. Its protein is CASSPGRLYEQYF.

This clone was observed a single time. This chain connects TRBV20-1 to TRBJ1-6; 8 bases are a match to TRBD1. Germline assignment: CDR1 DFQATT and CDR2 SNEGSKA (reference sequence). The CDR3 covers 18 residues. The junction had 10 bases not matched to a gene; V was cut back by 3 bases and J by 0 bases. This CDR3 is CSASPRTGLSSYNSPLHF. The CDR3, as DNA: TGCAGTGCTAGTCCCCGGACAGGGTTAAGCTCCTATAATTCACCCCTCCACTTT.

V usage is TRBV5-3 and J usage is TRBJ1-2, with D possibly being TRBD1 (5 bases). TRBV5-3 is an open reading frame whose function is uncertain. CDR3 length: 14 amino acids. Trimming removed 0 bases at V and 4 bases at J, with 10 bases between. The CDR3 region is CARSLGQGSYGYTF. CDR3 nucleotide sequence: TGTGCCAGAAGCTTGGGGCAGGGTTCCTATGGCTACACCTTC.

This chain links TRBV6-6 with TRBJ1-3; TRBD1 matches at 10 bases. Trimming at V came to 6 bases and at J to 4 bases, leaving 21 bases not matched to a gene. Per germline, CDR1 MNHNY and CDR2 SVGAGI (reference sequence). There are 20 residues in the CDR3. The DNA for the CDR3 is TGTGCCAGCAGCTCAATTTCACCGGGACAGGGGATATGGCGCGGAAACACCATATATTTT. As protein: CASSSISPGQGIWRGNTIYF.

The chain links TRBV7-8 to TRBJ1-1; D uncertain. The CDR3 contains 16 residues. Trimming removed 3 bases from V and 4 bases from J, with 18 bases in between. Germline-derived CDR1 and CDR2 are SGHVS and FQNEAQ. The DNA of the CDR3 is TGTGCCAGCAGCTTGAACCCCACAAGAGGGAGCACTGAAGCTTTCTTT. This encodes CASSLNPTRGSTEAFF.

The chain has TRBV19 and TRBJ2-7, with 7 bases identical to TRBD2. V lost 0 bases and J lost 0; bases outside the gene matches: 2. The germline gives CDR1 LNHDA, CDR2 SQIVND (reference sequence). This CDR3 has 15 residues. The CDR3, as DNA: TGTGCCAGTAGTATAGAGAGCGGGGTCTCCTACGAGCAGTACTTC. It specifies CASSIESGVSYEQYF.

The chain recombines TRBV6-5 with TRBJ2-7; D is possibly TRBD2 (5 bases). The CDR3 length is 14 residues. Trimming removed 7 bases from V and 3 bases from J, with 16 bases in between. CDR1 is MNHEY, CDR2 SVGAGI, per germline. The CDR3 protein is CASTGLIFCYEQYF. Here the CDR3 DNA reads TGTGCCAGCACAGGACTGATTTTCTGCTACGAGCAGTACTTC.

The CDR3 DNA reads as TGTGCCAGCAGTGAATTCAGGAATTCACCCCTCCACTTT. This encodes CASSEFRNSPLHF. This chain connects TRBV2 to TRBJ1-6, with D unresolved. CDR1 and CDR2 from the germline V gene are SNHLY and FYNNEI. The V and J ends lost 2 bases and 7 bases respectively, with 6 bases between them. The CDR3 runs to 13 residues.

This rearrangement joins TRBV18 to TRBJ1-1; possibly TRBD1 for D (6 bases). The CDR3 runs to 15 residues. V was pared by 2 bases and J by 2 bases, with 12 bases between. Looked up from germline, CDR1 is KGHSH and CDR2 is LQKENI. In nucleotides, the CDR3 is TGTGCCAGCTCACCAAACGACAGGAGTAACACTGAAGCTTTCTTT. Translating it yields CASSPNDRSNTEAFF.

This chain uses TRBV6-5 with TRBJ1-1; perhaps TRBD1 as D (6 bases). The CDR3 contains 15 residues. The V gene lost 2 bases and the J gene lost 1 base, with 11 bases spanning the gap. Germline loops: CDR1 MNHEY, CDR2 SVGAGI. The CDR3 region is CASSYGGSGNTEAFF. In DNA form, the CDR3 reads TGTGCCAGCAGTTACGGGGGCTCAGGGAACACTGAAGCTTTCTTT.

This chain connects TRBV7-2 to TRBJ1-2; 8 bases are a match to TRBD1. V lost 6 bases to trimming and J lost 8 bases; unmatched junction nucleotides: 2. This CDR3 region has 11 residues. Germline V gene lookup returns CDR1 SGHTA and CDR2 FQGNSA. The CDR3 region has the DNA TGTGCCAGCAGGTACAGGGGGGGCTACACCTTC. This sequence encodes CASRYRGGYTF.

The rearrangement joins TRBV9 to TRBJ2-5, with 7 bases matching TRBD1. The V gene's germline CDR1 is SGDLS and CDR2 YYNGEE. V lost 0 bases to trimming and J lost 1 base; unmatched junction nucleotides: 9. The length of the CDR3 is 17 residues. CDR3 sequence reads: CASSVALTTGPQETQYF. As DNA, the CDR3 is TGTGCCAGCAGCGTAGCCCTCACGACAGGGCCCCAAGAGACCCAGTACTTC.

This rearrangement joins TRBV27 to TRBJ2-5; D is ambiguous. The V gene lost 0 bases and the J gene lost 2 bases, with 7 bases spanning the gap. The CDR3 length is 14 residues. Germline V gene sequence: CDR1 MNHEY, CDR2 SMNVEV (reference sequence). In DNA, the CDR3 is TGTGCCAGCAGTTTATCCCAAATTCAAGAGACCCAGTACTTC. Amino acids: CASSLSQIQETQYF.

The J gene is TRBJ2-2, the V gene TRBV28, with D unclear. The CDR3 loop spans 11 amino acids. Germline lookup yields CDR1 MDHEN and CDR2 SYDVKM. The V and J ends lost 3 bases and 6 bases respectively, with 2 bases between them. The CDR3 loop is CASSFSGELFF. The CDR3 coding sequence is TGTGCCAGCAGTTTCTCCGGGGAGCTGTTTTTT.

The chain recombines TRBV7-3 with TRBJ1-1, with 8 bases matching TRBD1. Germline V gene lookup returns CDR1 SGHTA and CDR2 FQGTGA. The CDR3 covers 13 residues. The V segment lost 8 bases and the J segment 4 bases; nucleotides outside the gene matches: 6. The CDR3 nucleotides are TGTGCCAGCTCAAGCGGGACAGGCACTGAAGCTTTCTTT. Translation gives CASSSGTGTEAFF.

The chain is built from TRBV5-4 and TRBJ1-1; D unresolved. V lost 3 bases and J lost 2, with 5 bases in between. The germline gives CDR1 SGHNT, CDR2 YYREEE (reference sequence). The CDR3 covers 12 residues. The CDR3 nucleotides are TGTGCCAGCAGCTACATAAACACTGAAGCTTTCTTT. Amino acids: CASSYINTEAFF.

This clone was seen only once. This sequence joins TRBV28 and TRBJ2-7; TRBD2 matches at 7 bases. The CDR3 contains 16 residues. V dropped 4 bases and J dropped 2; count of bases not matched to a gene: 11. The V gene's germline CDR1 is MDHEN and CDR2 SYDVKM. The CDR3 loop is CASSSLFGGSAYEQYF. The CDR3 DNA reads TGTGCCAGCAGTTCCCTCTTCGGCGGGAGTGCCTACGAGCAGTACTTC.

As for this clone: The same CDR3 arises from other DNA sequences in this sample as well. The chain employs TRBV9 and TRBJ1-6; 9 bases are shared with TRBD1. Germline CDR1 and CDR2: SGDLS and YYNGEE. V lost 3 bases and J lost 9; bases outside the gene matches: 7. The CDR3 covers 15 residues. The CDR3 region has the DNA TGTGCCAGCAGCGCTCCGGGACAGGGAGGTTCACCCCTCCACTTT. Residues: CASSAPGQGGSPLHF.

This clone appeared a few times. CDR3 sequence: CASSLGTTTFNQPQHF. The DNA for the CDR3 is TGTGCCAGCAGCTTAGGGACAACCACTTTCAATCAGCCCCAGCATTTT. This sequence joins TRBV7-9 and TRBJ1-5; D is perhaps TRBD1 (5 bases). CDR1 is SEHNR and CDR2 is FQNEAQ in the germline V gene (reference sequence). The ends were cut back, 1 base at V and 3 bases at J, with 13 bases in the middle. The CDR3 length is 16 residues. The full variable domain, completed using reference TRBV7-9 and TRBJ1-5, is DTGVSQNPRHKITKRGQNVTFRCDPISEHNRLYWYRQTLGQGPEFLTYFQNEAQLEKSRLLSDRFSAERPKGSFSTLEIQRTEQGDSAMYLCASSLGTTTFNQPQHFGDGTRLSIL.

V and J are TRBV11-2 and TRBJ2-7, with TRBD1 as a possible D gene (6 bases). V was shortened by 5 bases and J by 4 bases, with 15 bases between the two germline ends. The germline CDR1 and CDR2 sequences are SGHAT and FQNNGV. The CDR3 length is 14 residues. CDR3: CASSAGDNGYEQYF. The CDR3 coding sequence is TGTGCCAGCAGCGCCGGGGACAACGGGTACGAGCAGTACTTC.

The rearrangement links TRBV30 to TRBJ1-4, with D possibly being TRBD1 (5 bases). CDR3 length equals 16 residues. Germline V gene data show CDR1 as GTSNPN and CDR2 as SVGIG (reference sequence). V dropped 2 bases and J dropped 8 bases, with 21 bases sitting between them. CDR3 coding DNA: TGTGCCTGGAGTATATACAGGAGAAGTAGGAGCGAAAAACTGTTTTTT. Its protein is CAWSIYRRSRSEKLFF.